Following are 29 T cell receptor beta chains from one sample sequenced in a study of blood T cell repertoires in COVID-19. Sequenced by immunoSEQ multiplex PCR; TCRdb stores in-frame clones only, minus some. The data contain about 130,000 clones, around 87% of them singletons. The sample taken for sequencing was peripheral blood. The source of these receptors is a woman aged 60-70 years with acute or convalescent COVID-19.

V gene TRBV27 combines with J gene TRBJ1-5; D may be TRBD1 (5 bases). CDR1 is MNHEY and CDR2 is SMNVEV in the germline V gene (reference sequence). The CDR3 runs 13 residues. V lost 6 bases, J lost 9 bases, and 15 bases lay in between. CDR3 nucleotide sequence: TGTGCCAGCAGAGCAGGGCGGGGTCGGCCCCAGCATTTT. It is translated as CASRAGRGRPQHF.

CDR3: CASSFGSPGEKLFF. CDR3 bases: TGTGCCAGCAGCTTTGGGAGTCCGGGTGAAAAACTGTTTTTT. The chain links TRBV7-6 to TRBJ1-4; D gene unclear. Germline CDR1 reads SGHVS; CDR2 reads FNYEAQ. The CDR3 runs 14 residues. Trimming cost V 3 bases and J 7 bases, with 12 bases left between them.

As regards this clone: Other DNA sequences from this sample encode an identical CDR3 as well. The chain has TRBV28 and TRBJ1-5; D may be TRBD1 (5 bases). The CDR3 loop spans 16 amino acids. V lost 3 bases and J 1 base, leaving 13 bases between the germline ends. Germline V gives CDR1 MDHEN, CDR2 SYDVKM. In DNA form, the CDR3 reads TGTGCCAGCAGTTTTTCCGGGGGAGGCAGCAATCAGCCCCAGCATTTT. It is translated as CASSFSGGGSNQPQHF.

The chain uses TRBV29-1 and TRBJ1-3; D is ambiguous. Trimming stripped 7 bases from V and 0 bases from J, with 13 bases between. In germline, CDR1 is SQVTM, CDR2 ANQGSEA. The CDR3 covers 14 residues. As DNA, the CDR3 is TGCAGCGGGTGGGCAGAGACCTCTGGAAACACCATATATTTT. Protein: CSGWAETSGNTIYF.

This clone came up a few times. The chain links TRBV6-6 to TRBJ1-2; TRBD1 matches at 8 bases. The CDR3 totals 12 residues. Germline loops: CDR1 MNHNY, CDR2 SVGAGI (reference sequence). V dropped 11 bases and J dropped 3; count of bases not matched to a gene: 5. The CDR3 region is CAGSDRDYGYTF. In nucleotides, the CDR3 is TGTGCCGGCTCGGACAGGGACTATGGCTACACCTTC.

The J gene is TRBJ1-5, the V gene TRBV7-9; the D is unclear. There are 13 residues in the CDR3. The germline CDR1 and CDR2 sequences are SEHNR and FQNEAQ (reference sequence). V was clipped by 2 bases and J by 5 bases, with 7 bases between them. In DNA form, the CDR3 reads TGTGCCAGCAGCTTAAACCGCGATCAGCCCCAGCATTTT. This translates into CASSLNRDQPQHF.

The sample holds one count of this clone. CDR3 amino acids: CASSLSQGNQPQHF. The CDR3 bases are TGTGCCAGCAGTTTATCCCAGGGCAATCAGCCCCAGCATTTT. The rearrangement links TRBV27 to TRBJ1-5, with no clear D. The CDR3 length is 14 residues. V lost 0 bases to trimming and J lost 2 bases, with 5 bases between them. CDR1 and CDR2 (germline): MNHEY, SMNVEV (reference sequence).

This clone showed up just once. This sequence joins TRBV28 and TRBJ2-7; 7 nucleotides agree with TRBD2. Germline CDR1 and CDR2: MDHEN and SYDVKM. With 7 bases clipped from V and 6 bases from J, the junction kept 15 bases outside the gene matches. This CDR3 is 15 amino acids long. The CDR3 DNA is TGTGCCAGCACCCCGGGGGGAGCTAGCTCGCGCGAGCAGTACTTC. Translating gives CASTPGGASSREQYF. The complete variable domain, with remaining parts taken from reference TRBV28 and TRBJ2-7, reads DVKVTQSSRYLVKRTGEKVFLECVQDMDHENMFWYRQDPGLGLRLIYFSYDVKMKEKGDIPEGYSVSREKKERFSLILESASTNQTSMYLCASTPGGASSREQYFGPGTRLTVT.

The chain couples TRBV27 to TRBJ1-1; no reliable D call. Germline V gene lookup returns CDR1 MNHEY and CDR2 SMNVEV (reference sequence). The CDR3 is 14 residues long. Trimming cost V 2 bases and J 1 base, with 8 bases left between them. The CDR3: CASSLTVWNTEAFF. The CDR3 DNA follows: TGTGCCAGCAGTTTAACTGTCTGGAACACTGAAGCTTTCTTT.

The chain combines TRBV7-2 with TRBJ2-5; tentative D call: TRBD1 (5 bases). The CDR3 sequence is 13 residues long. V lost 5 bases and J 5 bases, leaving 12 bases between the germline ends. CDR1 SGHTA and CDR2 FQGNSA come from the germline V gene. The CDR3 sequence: CASSPRTRETQYF. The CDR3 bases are TGTGCCAGCAGCCCCCGGACAAGGGAGACCCAGTACTTC.

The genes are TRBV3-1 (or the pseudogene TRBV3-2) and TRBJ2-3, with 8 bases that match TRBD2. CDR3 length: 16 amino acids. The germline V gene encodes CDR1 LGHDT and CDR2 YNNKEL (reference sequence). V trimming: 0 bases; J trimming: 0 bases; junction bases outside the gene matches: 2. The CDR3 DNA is TGTGCCAGCAGCCAAGATCCTAGCGGGAGCACAGATACGCAGTATTTT. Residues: CASSQDPSGSTDTQYF.

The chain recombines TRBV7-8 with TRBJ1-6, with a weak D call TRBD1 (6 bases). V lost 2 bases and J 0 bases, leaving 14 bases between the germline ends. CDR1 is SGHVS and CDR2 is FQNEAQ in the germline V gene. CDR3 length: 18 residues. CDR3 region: CASSLTTGTSSYNSPLHF. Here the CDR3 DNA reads TGTGCCAGCAGCTTAACTACAGGGACGAGCTCCTATAATTCACCCCTCCACTTT.

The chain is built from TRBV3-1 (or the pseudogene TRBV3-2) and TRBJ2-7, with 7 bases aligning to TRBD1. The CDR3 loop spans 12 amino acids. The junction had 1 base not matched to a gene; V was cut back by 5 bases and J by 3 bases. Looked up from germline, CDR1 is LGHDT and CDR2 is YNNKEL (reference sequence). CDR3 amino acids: CASSRDSYEQYF. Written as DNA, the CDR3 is TGTGCCAGCAGCAGGGACAGCTACGAGCAGTACTTC.

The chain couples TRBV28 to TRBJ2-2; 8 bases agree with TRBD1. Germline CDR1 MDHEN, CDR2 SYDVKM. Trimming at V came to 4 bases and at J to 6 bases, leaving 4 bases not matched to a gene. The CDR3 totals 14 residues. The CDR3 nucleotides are TGTGCCAGCAGTTCCCCAGGGGGCTCCGGGGAGCTGTTTTTT. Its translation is CASSSPGGSGELFF.

The CDR3 DNA sequence: TGTGCCAGCAGCTTAGGGGCAGGGGGTTTCTACGAGCAGTACTTC. Protein sequence: CASSLGAGGFYEQYF. J is TRBJ2-7 and V is TRBV7-2, with 7 bases identical to TRBD1. Germline-derived CDR1 and CDR2 are SGHTA and FQGNSA. The CDR3 has 15 amino acids. The J segment lost 3 bases and the V segment lost 1 base, leaving 6 bases of the junction unmatched.

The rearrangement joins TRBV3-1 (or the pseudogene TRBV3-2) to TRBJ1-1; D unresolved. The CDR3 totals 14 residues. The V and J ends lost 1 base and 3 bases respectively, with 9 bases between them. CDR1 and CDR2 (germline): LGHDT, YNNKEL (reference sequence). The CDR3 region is CASSQGRGDTEAFF. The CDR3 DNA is TGTGCCAGCAGCCAAGGACGGGGAGACACTGAAGCTTTCTTT.

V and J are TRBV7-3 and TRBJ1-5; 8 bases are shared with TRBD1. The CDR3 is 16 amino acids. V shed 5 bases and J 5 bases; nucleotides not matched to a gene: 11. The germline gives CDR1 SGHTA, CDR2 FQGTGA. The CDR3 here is CASSPQGQGLHQPQHF. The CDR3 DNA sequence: TGTGCCAGCAGCCCCCAAGGACAGGGCCTGCATCAGCCCCAGCATTTT. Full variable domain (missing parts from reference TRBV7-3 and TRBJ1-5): GAGVSQTPSNKVTEKGKYVELRCDPISGHTALYWYRQSLGQGPEFLIYFQGTGAADDSGLPNDRFFAVRPEGSVSTLKIQRTERGDSAVYLCASSPQGQGLHQPQHFGDGTRLSIL.

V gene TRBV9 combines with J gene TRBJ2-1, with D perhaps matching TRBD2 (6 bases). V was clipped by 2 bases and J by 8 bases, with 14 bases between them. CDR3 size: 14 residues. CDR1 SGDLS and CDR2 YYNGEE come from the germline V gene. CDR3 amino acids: CASSVTGVGHEQFF. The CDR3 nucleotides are TGTGCCAGCAGCGTGACGGGAGTAGGGCATGAGCAGTTCTTC.

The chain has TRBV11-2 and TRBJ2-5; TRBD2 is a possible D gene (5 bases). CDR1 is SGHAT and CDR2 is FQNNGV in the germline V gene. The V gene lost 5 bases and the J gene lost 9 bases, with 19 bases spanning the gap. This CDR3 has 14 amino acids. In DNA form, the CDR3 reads TGTGCCAGCAGCAGACGCGGACTGGCTGGGGCCCAGTACTTC. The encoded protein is CASSRRGLAGAQYF.

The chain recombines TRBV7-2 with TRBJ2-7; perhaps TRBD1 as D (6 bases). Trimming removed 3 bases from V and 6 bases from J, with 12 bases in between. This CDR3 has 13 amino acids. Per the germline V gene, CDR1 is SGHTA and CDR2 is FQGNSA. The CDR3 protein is CASSFAGVGEQYF. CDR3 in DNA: TGTGCCAGCAGCTTTGCAGGGGTGGGCGAGCAGTACTTC.

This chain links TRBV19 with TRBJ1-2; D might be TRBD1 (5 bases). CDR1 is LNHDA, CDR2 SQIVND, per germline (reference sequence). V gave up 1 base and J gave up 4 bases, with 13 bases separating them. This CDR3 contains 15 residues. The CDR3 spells CASSIGGPGRYGYTF. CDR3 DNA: TGTGCCAGTAGTATAGGAGGACCAGGGCGCTATGGCTACACCTTC. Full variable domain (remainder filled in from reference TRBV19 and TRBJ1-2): DGGITQSPKYLFRKEGQNVTLSCEQNLNHDAMYWYRQDPGQGLRLIYYSQIVNDFQKGDIAEGYSVSREKKESFPLTVTSAQKNPTAFYLCASSIGGPGRYGYTFGSGTRLTVV.

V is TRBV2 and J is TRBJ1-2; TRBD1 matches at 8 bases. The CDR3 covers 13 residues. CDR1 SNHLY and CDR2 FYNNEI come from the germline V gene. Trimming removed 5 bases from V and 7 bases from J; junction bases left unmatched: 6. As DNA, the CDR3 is TGTGCCAGCAGTAAGGACAGGGTAACTGGCTACACCTTC. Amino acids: CASSKDRVTGYTF.

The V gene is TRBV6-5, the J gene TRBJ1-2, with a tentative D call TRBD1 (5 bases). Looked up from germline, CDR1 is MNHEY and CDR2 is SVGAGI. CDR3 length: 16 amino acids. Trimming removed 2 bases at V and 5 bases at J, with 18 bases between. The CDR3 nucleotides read TGTGCCAGCAGTTACGTTCAGGGAGGTGTGGGGTATGGCTACACCTTC. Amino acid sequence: CASSYVQGGVGYGYTF.

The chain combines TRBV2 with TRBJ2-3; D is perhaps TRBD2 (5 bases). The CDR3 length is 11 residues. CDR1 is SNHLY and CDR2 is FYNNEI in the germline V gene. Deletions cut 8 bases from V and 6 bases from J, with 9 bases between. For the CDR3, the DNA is TGTGCCAGCTCCGGGGAGGATACGCAGTATTTT. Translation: CASSGEDTQYF.

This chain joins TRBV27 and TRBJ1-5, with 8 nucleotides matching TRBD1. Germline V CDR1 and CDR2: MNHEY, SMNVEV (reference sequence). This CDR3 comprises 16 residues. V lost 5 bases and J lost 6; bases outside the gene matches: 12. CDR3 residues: CASSTHATGAGQPQHF. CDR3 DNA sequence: TGTGCCAGCAGTACACACGCGACAGGGGCGGGTCAGCCCCAGCATTTT.

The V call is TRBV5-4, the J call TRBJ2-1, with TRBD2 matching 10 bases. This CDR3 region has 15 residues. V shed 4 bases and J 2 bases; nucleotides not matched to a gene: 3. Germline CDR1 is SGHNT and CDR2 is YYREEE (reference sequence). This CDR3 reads CASSLSGRTYNEQFF. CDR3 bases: TGTGCCAGCAGCCTTAGCGGGAGGACCTACAATGAGCAGTTCTTC.

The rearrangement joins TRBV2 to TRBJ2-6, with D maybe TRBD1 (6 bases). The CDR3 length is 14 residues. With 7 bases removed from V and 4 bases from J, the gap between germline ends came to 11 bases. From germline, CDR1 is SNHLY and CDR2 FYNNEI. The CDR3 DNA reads TGTGCCAGCACCGACAGGCCCGGGGCCAACGTCCTGACTTTC. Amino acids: CASTDRPGANVLTF.

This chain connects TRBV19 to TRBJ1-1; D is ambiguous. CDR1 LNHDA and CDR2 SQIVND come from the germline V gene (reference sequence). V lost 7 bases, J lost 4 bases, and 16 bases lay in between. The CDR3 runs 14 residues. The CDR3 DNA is TGTGCCAGTAACTCGGCCCGGGGAGCCACTGAAGCTTTCTTT. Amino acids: CASNSARGATEAFF.

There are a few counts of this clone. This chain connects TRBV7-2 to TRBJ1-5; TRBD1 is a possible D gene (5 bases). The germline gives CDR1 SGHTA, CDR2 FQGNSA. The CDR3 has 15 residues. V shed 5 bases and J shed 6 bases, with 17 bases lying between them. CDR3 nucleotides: TGTGCCAGCAGCCCCTCGGGCCAGGGAGGTCAGCCCCAGCATTTT. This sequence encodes CASSPSGQGGQPQHF.